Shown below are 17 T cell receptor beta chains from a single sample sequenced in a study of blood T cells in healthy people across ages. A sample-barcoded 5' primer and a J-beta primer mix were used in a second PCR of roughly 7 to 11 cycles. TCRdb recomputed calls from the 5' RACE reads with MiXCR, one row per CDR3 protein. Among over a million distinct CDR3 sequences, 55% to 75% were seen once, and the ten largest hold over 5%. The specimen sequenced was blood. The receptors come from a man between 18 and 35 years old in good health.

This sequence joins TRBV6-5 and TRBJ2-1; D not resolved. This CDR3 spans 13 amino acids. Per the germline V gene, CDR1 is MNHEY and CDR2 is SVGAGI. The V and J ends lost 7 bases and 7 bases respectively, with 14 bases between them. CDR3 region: CASTISFGNEQFF. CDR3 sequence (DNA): TGTGCCAGCACCATTAGCTTTGGGAATGAGCAGTTCTTC.

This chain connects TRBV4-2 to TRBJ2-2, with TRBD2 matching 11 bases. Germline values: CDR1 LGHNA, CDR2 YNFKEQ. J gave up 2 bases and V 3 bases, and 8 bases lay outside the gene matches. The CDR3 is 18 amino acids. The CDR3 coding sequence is TGTGCCAGCAGCCAGGGAATACTAGCGGGGGCTAACACCGGGGAGCTGTTTTTT. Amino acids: CASSQGILAGANTGELFF.

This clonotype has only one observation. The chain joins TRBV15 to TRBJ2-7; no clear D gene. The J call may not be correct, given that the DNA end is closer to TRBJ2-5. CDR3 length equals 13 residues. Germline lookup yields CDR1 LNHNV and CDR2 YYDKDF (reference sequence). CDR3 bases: TGTGCCACCAGCGGTTATAATCGAGAGACCCAGTACTTC. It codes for CATSGYNRETQYF.

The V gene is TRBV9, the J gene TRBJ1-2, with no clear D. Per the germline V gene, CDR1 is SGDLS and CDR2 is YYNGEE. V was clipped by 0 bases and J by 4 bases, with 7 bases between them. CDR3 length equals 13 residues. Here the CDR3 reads CASSVDEVYGYTF. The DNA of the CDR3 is TGTGCCAGCAGCGTAGATGAAGTCTATGGCTACACCTTC.

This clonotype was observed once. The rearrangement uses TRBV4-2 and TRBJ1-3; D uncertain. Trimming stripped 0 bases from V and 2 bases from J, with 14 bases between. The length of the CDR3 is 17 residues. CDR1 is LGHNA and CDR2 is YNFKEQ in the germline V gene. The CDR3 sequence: CASSQDRKALTGNTIYF. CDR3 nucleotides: TGTGCCAGCAGCCAAGATAGGAAAGCTCTTACTGGAAACACCATATATTTT.

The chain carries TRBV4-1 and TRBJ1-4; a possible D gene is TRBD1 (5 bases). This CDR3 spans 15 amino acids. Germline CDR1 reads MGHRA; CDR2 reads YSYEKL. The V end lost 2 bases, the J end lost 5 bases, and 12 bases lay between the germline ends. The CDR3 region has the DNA TGCGCCAGCAGCCAACTCGGGGGTCCAAATGAAAAACTGTTTTTT. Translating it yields CASSQLGGPNEKLFF.

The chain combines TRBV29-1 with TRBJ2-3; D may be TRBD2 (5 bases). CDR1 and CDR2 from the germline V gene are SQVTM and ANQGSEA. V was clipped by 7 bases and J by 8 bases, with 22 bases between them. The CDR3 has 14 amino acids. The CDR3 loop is CSAPGELRMGTQYF. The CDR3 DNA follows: TGCAGCGCCCCCGGGGAACTGAGGATGGGTACGCAGTATTTT.

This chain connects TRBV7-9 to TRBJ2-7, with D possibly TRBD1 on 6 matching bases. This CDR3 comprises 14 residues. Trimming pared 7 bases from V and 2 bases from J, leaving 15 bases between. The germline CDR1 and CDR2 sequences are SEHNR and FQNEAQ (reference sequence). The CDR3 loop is CASMKDSETYEQYF. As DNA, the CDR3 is TGTGCCAGCATGAAGGACAGTGAGACCTACGAGCAGTACTTC.

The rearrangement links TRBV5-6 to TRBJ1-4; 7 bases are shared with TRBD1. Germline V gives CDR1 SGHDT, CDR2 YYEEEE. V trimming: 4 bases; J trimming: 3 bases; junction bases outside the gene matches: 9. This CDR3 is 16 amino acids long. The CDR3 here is CASSGTGEGANEKLFF. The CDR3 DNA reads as TGTGCCAGCAGCGGAACAGGGGAAGGGGCTAATGAAAAACTGTTTTTT.

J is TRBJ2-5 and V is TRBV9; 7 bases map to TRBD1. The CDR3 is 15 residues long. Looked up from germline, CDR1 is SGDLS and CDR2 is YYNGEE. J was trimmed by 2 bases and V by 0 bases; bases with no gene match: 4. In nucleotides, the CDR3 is TGTGCCAGCAGCGTAGCGGGCAGGGGGCAAGAGACCCAGTACTTC. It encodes CASSVAGRGQETQYF.

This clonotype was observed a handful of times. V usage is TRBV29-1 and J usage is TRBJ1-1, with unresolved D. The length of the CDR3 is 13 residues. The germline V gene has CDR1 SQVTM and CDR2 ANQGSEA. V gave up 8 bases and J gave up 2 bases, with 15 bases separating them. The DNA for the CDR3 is TGCAGCACAGAAGAAATGGCTAACACTGAAGCTTTCTTT. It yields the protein CSTEEMANTEAFF.

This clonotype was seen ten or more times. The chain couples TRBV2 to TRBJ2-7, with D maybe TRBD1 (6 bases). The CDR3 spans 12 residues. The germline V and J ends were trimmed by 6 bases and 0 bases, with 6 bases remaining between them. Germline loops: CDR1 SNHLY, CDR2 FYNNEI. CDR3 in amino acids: CASRDSSYEQYF. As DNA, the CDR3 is TGTGCCAGCAGGGACAGCTCCTACGAGCAGTACTTC. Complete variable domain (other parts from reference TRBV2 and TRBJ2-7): EPEVTQTPSHQVTQMGQEVILRCVPISNHLYFYWYRQILGQKVEFLVSFYNNEISEKSEIFDDQFSVERPDGSNFTLKIRSTKLEDSAMYFCASRDSSYEQYFGPGTRLTVT.

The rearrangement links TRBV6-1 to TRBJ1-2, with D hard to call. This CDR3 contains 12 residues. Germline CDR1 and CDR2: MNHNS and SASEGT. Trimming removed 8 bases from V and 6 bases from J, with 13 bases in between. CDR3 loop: CASGRGRDGYTF. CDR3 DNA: TGTGCCAGCGGACGAGGACGGGATGGCTACACCTTC.

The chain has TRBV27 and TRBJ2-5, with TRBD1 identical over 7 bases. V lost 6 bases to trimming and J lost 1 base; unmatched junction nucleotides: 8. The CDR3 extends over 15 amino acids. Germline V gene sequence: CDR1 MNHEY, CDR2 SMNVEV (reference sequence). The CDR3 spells CASRIQTGVQETQYF. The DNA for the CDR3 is TGTGCCAGCAGGATCCAAACAGGGGTCCAAGAGACCCAGTACTTC.

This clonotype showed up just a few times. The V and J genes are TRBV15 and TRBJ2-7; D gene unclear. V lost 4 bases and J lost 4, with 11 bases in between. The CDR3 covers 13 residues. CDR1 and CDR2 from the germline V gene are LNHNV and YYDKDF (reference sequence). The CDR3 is CATSIWNGYEQYF. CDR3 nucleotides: TGTGCCACCAGCATCTGGAACGGGTACGAGCAGTACTTC.

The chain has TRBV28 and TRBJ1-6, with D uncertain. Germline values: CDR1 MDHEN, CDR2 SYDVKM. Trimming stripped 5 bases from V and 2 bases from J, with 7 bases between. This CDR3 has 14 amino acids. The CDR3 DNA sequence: TGTGCCAGCAGTGACGGACCCTATAATTCACCCCTCCACTTT. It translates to CASSDGPYNSPLHF.

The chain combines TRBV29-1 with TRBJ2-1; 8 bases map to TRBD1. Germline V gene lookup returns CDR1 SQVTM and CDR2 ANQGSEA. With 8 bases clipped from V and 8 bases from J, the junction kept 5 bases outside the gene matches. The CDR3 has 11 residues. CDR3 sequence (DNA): TGCAGCCTTGGACAGGGCGATGAGCAGTTCTTC. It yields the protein CSLGQGDEQFF.